The 14 T cell receptor beta chains listed next were all sequenced from one sample in a study of molecular identifiers for immune sequencing clone quantification. TCRdb redid the calling of the PCR reads with MiXCR, one entry per CDR3 protein. Found here are 400,000 to 600,000 distinct CDR3 sequences, about 25% of them singletons; the top ten hold roughly 0.79%. Material: naive CD8+ T cells from blood, with Jurkat cell RNA spiked in. Subset defined: FACS-sorted CD8+CD4-CCR7+CD45RA+ naive T cells. The receptor set was obtained from a human donor in good health. Some libraries in this study had Jurkat cell RNA spiked in.

V is TRBV7-6 and J is TRBJ1-1, with a tentative D call TRBD1 (6 bases). The CDR3 spans 13 residues. The V gene's germline CDR1 is SGHVS and CDR2 FNYEAQ. V lost 2 bases, J lost 7 bases, and 11 bases lay in between. The CDR3 DNA is TGTGCCAGCAGCTTACAGACAGGCAATGAAGCTTTCTTT. Translation: CASSLQTGNEAFF.

A few counts support this clonotype. V gene TRBV21-1 combines with J gene TRBJ2-7. TRBV21-1 counts as a pseudogene. The CDR3 totals 14 residues. This CDR3 is CASLPDWEPYEQYF. CDR3 DNA sequence: TGTGCCAGCCTTCCTGACTGGGAGCCCTACGAGCAGTACTTC.

V usage is TRBV28 and J usage is TRBJ2-7; 12 nucleotides agree with TRBD2. This CDR3 is 19 amino acids long. Per germline, CDR1 MDHEN and CDR2 SYDVKM. With 7 bases clipped from V and 0 bases from J, the junction kept 16 bases outside the gene matches. DNA for the CDR3: TGTGCCAGCACCGGACTAGCGGGAAAAGAAATCGCTCCCTCCTACGAGCAGTACTTC. It encodes CASTGLAGKEIAPSYEQYF. Full variable domain (remainder filled in from reference TRBV28 and TRBJ2-7): DVKVTQSSRYLVKRTGEKVFLECVQDMDHENMFWYRQDPGLGLRLIYFSYDVKMKEKGDIPEGYSVSREKKERFSLILESASTNQTSMYLCASTGLAGKEIAPSYEQYFGPGTRLTVT.

This clonotype was detected a few times. Just one base apart from a much larger clone, this may be a read error. V is TRBV5-1 and J is TRBJ2-7, with D perhaps matching TRBD1 or TRBD2 (5 bases each). With 6 bases removed from V and 0 bases from J, the gap between germline ends came to 10 bases. The CDR3 is 13 residues long. From germline, CDR1 is SGHRS and CDR2 YFSETQ. The CDR3 is CASKGTFSYEQYF. The CDR3 bases are TGCGCCAGCAAAGGGACCTTCTCCTACGAGCAGTACTTC.

This clonotype was counted at least ten times. The chain combines TRBV20-1 with TRBJ2-7, with 9 bases aligning to TRBD1. The V segment lost 2 bases and the J segment 4 bases; nucleotides outside the gene matches: 9. Germline values: CDR1 DFQATT, CDR2 SNEGSKA (reference sequence). CDR3 size: 15 residues. CDR3 region: CSARPLDRGLYEQYF. The CDR3 DNA is TGCAGTGCTAGACCCTTGGACAGGGGTCTATACGAGCAGTACTTC.

The chain joins TRBV7-9 to TRBJ1-1; D not certain. Trimming left V 6 bases short and J 8 bases short, with 10 bases between. CDR1 SEHNR and CDR2 FQNEAQ come from the germline V gene (reference sequence). The CDR3 consists of 11 residues. CDR3 sequence reads: CASSSPFEAFF. CDR3 nucleotides: TGTGCCAGCAGTTCGCCGTTCGAAGCTTTCTTT.

This clonotype was counted many times. This chain uses TRBV29-1 with TRBJ1-5, with D maybe TRBD1 (5 bases). Germline-derived CDR1 and CDR2 are SQVTM and ANQGSEA. Between the trimmed V and J ends, which lost 4 bases and 5 bases, there was a span of 15 bases. The length of the CDR3 is 14 residues. The CDR3 sequence is CSVAADGAYQPQHF. The CDR3 DNA sequence: TGCAGCGTTGCAGCTGACGGGGCATATCAGCCCCAGCATTTT.

For this clonotype: One base away lies a much larger clone, so this may be a sequencing read error. The CDR3 is CASSTDRVGTQYF. The CDR3 DNA is TGTGCCAGTAGTACGGACAGAGTAGGGACCCAGTACTTC. This chain uses TRBV19 with TRBJ2-5; TRBD1 might be the D (6 bases). Looked up from germline, CDR1 is LNHDA and CDR2 is SQIVND (reference sequence). The CDR3 extends over 13 amino acids. Between the trimmed V and J ends, which lost 4 bases and 7 bases, there was a span of 13 bases.

This clonotype was detected a few times. This chain connects TRBV19 to TRBJ1-5; D possibly corresponds to TRBD1 (5 bases). Germline V gene lookup returns CDR1 LNHDA and CDR2 SQIVND (reference sequence). The CDR3 runs to 15 residues. V was shortened by 6 bases and J by 2 bases, with 14 bases between the two germline ends. The CDR3 DNA sequence: TGTGCCAGTAGCCCCGGGACCAGAGGCAATCAGCCCCAGCATTTT. Its protein is CASSPGTRGNQPQHF.

This clonotype occurred many times. The genes are TRBV7-6 and TRBJ2-7, with 7 bases lining up with TRBD1. The CDR3 has 16 residues. Germline V gene sequence: CDR1 SGHVS, CDR2 FNYEAQ. V lost 4 bases and J lost 2; bases outside the gene matches: 11. The CDR3 DNA reads TGTGCCAGCAGCTCCAAATCGCGGACAGGCACCTACGAGCAGTACTTC. This codes for CASSSKSRTGTYEQYF.

The chain recombines TRBV19 with TRBJ2-3; 11 nucleotides agree with TRBD2. Germline-derived CDR1 and CDR2 are LNHDA and SQIVND (reference sequence). The junction had 4 bases not matched to a gene; V was cut back by 4 bases and J by 4 bases. There are 15 residues in the CDR3. CDR3 amino acids: CASSTGSGGADTQYF. The CDR3 nucleotides are TGTGCCAGTAGTACAGGTAGCGGGGGGGCAGATACGCAGTATTTT.

The chain employs TRBV3-1 and TRBJ2-1; D possibly corresponds to TRBD2 (5 bases). CDR3 length: 16 residues. V lost 1 base to trimming and J lost 9 bases, with 19 bases between them. Germline V CDR1 and CDR2: LGHDT, YNNKEL (reference sequence). CDR3 in amino acids: CASSQVVKGLPPEQFF. The DNA for the CDR3 is TGTGCCAGCAGCCAAGTGGTGAAAGGACTCCCACCTGAGCAGTTCTTC.

Concerning this clonotype: A read error is possible here, since a much larger clone lies one base away. V usage is TRBV7-9 and J usage is TRBJ2-3; 8 nucleotides line up with TRBD2. The CDR3 loop spans 17 amino acids. From germline, CDR1 is SEHNR and CDR2 FQNEAQ (reference sequence). The ends lost 4 bases at V and 4 bases at J; junction bases unmatched: 13. The CDR3 region is CASSSTVGGASADTQYF. The DNA for the CDR3 is TGTGCCAGCAGCTCTACCGTCGGGGGGGCGTCCGCAGATACGCAGTATTTT.

The table lists this clonotype with a count of one. A much larger clone lies one base from this, so it may be a read error. The chain combines TRBV20-1 with TRBJ1-1; the D is unclear. CDR3 length equals 18 residues. Between the trimmed V and J ends, which lost 0 bases and 2 bases, there was a span of 22 bases. CDR1 is DFQATT, CDR2 SNEGSKA, per germline (reference sequence). CDR3 sequence reads: CSARDLAPSQELNTEAFF. The CDR3 DNA reads as TGCAGTGCTAGAGATCTGGCCCCCTCCCAAGAGCTTAACACTGAAGCTTTCTTT.